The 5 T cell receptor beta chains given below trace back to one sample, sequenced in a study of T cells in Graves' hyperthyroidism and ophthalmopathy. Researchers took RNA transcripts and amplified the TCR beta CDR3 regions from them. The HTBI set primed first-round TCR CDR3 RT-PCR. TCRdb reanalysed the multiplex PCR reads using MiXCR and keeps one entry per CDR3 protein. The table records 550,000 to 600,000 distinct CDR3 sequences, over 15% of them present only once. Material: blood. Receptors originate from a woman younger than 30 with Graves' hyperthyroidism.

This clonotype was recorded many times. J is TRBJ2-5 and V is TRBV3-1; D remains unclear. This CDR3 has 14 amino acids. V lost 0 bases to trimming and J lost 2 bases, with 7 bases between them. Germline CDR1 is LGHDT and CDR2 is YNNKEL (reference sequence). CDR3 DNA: TGTGCCAGCAGCCAAGAAGGGTGGCAAGAGACCCAGTACTTC. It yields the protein CASSQEGWQETQYF.

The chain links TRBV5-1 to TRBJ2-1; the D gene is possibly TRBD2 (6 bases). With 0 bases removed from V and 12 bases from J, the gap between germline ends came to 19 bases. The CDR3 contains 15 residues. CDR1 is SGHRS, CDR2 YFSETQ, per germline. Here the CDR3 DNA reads TGCGCCAGCAGCTTGGGGTCGGGACTCCCTATGGCGCAGTTCTTC. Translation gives CASSLGSGLPMAQFF.

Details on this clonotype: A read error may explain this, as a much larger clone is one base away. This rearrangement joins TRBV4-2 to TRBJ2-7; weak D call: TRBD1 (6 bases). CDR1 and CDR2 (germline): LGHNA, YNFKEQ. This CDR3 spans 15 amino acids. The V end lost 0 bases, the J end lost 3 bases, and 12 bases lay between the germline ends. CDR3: CASSQDWEQGYEQYF. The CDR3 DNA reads TGTGCCAGCAGCCAAGATTGGGAACAGGGCTACGAGCAGTACTTC.

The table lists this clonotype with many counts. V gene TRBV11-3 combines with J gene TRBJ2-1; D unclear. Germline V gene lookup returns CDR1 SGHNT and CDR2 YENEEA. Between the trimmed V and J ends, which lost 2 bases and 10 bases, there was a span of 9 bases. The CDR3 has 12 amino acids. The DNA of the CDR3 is TGTGCCAGCAGCTTACCCTACGGGGAGCAGTTCTTC. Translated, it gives CASSLPYGEQFF.

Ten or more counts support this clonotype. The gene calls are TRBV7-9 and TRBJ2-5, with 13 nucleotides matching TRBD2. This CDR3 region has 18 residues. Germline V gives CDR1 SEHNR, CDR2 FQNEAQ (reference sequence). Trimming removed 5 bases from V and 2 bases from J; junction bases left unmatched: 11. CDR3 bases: TGTGCCAGCAGCCCGCGGACTAGCGGGAGAGGGTCTCAAGAGACCCAGTACTTC. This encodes CASSPRTSGRGSQETQYF.